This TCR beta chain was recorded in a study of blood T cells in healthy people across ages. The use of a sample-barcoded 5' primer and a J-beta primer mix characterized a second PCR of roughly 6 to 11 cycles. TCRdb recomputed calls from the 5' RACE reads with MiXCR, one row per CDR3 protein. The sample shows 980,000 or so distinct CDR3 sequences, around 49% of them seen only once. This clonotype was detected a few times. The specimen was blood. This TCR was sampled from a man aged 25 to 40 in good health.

The CDR3 is CASSLETAKNIQYF. Written as DNA, the CDR3 is TGTGCCAGCAGCTTAGAAACCGCCAAAAACATTCAGTACTTC. The genes are TRBV7-8 and TRBJ2-4; no definite D call. V lost 1 base and J lost 1, with 5 bases in between. This CDR3 is built from 14 residues. Germline values: CDR1 SGHVS, CDR2 FQNEAQ.